This T cell receptor (beta chain) was observed in a study of blood T cell repertoires in COVID-19. CDR3 length equals 16 residues. Germline V gives CDR1 SGDLS, CDR2 YYNGEE. With V trimmed by 0 bases and J by 5 bases, 6 bases remained unmatched. This clone was detected only once. Sequenced by immunoSEQ multiplex PCR; TCRdb stores in-frame clones only, minus some. The sample shows about 250,000 clones, about nine tenths of them seen only once. Sequences were obtained from PBMCs or T cells enriched from blood (not recorded which). The chain carries TRBV9 and TRBJ2-2; 8 positions agree with TRBD2. This TCR was sampled from a man in his forties who had recovered from COVID-19. DNA for the CDR3: TGTGCCAGCAGCGTAGTTGATAGCGGGATTACCGGGGAGCTGTTTTTT. It is translated as CASSVVDSGITGELFF.